This TCR beta chain derives from a study of blood T cells in healthy people across ages. This CDR3 spans 15 amino acids. Worth noting for this clonotype: Antigen specificity is unknown. One end of the junction varies from germline; a read error may be responsible.

Study conclusions and caveats: TCR beta diversity correlated strongly with naive T cell percentage.

Collection of about 9.4 milliliters of peripheral blood was performed for each donor. A sample-barcoded 5' primer and a J-beta primer mix were used in a second PCR of roughly 6 to 11 cycles. TCRdb analysed the 5' RACE reads with MiXCR anew, one entry per CDR3 protein. The sample has more than 800,000 distinct CDR3 sequences, more than 40% seen once; the top ten hold approximately 19%. Sequenced sample: blood. The rearrangement links TRBV12-3 or TRBV12-4 to TRBJ1-2, with 9 positions matching TRBD1. The source of this sequence is an older woman in good health. The CDR3 DNA follows: TGTGCCAACAGTTCAGGGACAGGGACGGAAACGGGCTACACCTTC. It is translated as CANSSGTGTETGYTF.